The 6 T cell receptor beta chains listed next were all sequenced from one sample in a study of shared clonotypes between healthy human individuals. Only CD45RO-negative cells positively selected for CCR7 counted as naive CD8 cells, so terminally differentiated effector memory CD45RA+ cells were excluded. The data were produced by immunoSEQ multiplex PCR, yet TCRdb's version contains in-frame clones alone and is incomplete. The sample has some 1,900,000 clones; less than 95% are singletons. The sample comprised naive CD8+ T cells sorted from blood. The receptor set was obtained from a young man in good health.

The V call is TRBV6-1, the J call TRBJ1-6, with no clear D. Germline values: CDR1 MNHNS, CDR2 SASEGT. The V end lost 5 bases, the J end lost 15 bases, and 14 bases lay between the germline ends. This CDR3 spans 12 amino acids. CDR3 amino acids: CASSQLSPGLHF. DNA for the CDR3: TGTGCCAGCAGTCAACTTTCTCCAGGCCTCCACTTT.

The rearrangement links TRBV27 to TRBJ2-3, with 12 bases fitting TRBD2. V trimming: 2 bases; J trimming: 2 bases; junction bases outside the gene matches: 2. The length of the CDR3 is 16 residues. From germline, CDR1 is MNHEY and CDR2 SMNVEV (reference sequence). In DNA, the CDR3 is TGTGCCAGCAGTTTAACTAGCGGGGGGACCACAGATACGCAGTATTTT. It encodes CASSLTSGGTTDTQYF.

This clone was detected only a few times. This rearrangement joins TRBV15 to TRBJ1-5; D ambiguous. The germline V gene has CDR1 LNHNV and CDR2 YYDKDF (reference sequence). This CDR3 comprises 15 residues. V lost 4 bases and J lost 2, with 12 bases in between. The CDR3 DNA sequence: TGTGCCACCAGCAAAGCCCGGGTTGGCAATCAGCCCCAGCATTTT. Amino acids: CATSKARVGNQPQHF.

The genes are TRBV6-1 and TRBJ1-2, with a weak D call TRBD1 (6 bases). The V and J ends lost 1 base and 6 bases respectively, with 21 bases between them. The CDR3 consists of 17 residues. Germline CDR1 MNHNS, CDR2 SASEGT. The CDR3 nucleotides read TGTGCCAGCAGTGAAGTGGCCCACCGGGACACACAAAATGGCTACACCTTC. Protein: CASSEVAHRDTQNGYTF.

Remarks on this clone: Germline and junction disagree at one end, which may indicate a read error. The genes are TRBV28 and TRBJ2-7; possibly TRBD1 or TRBD2 for D (5 bases each). The CDR3 extends over 11 amino acids. Germline V gives CDR1 MDHEN, CDR2 SYDVKM. CDR3 amino acids: CASSPGDLLHF. CDR3 nucleotides: TGTGCCAGCAGCCCCGGGGACCTGTTACACTTC.

V usage is TRBV19 and J usage is TRBJ1-1; 8 bases are a match to TRBD1. Germline CDR1 LNHDA, CDR2 SQIVND (reference sequence). The CDR3 spans 16 residues. V dropped 0 bases and J dropped 5; count of bases not matched to a gene: 8. CDR3 protein: CASSIDTGGISTEAFF. The CDR3 DNA reads TGTGCCAGTAGTATAGACACAGGGGGAATTTCGACTGAAGCTTTCTTT.